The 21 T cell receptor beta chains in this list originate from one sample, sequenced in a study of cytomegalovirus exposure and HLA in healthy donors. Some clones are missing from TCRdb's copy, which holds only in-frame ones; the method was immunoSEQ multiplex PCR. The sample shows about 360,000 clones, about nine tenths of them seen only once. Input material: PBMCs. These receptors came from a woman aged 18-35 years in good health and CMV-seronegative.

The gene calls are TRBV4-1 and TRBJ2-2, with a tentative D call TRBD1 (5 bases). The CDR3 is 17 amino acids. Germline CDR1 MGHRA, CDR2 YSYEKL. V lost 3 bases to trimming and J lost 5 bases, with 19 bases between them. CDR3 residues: CASSHPAEGARTGELFF. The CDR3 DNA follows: TGCGCCAGCAGCCACCCTGCTGAAGGGGCGAGGACCGGGGAGCTGTTTTTT.

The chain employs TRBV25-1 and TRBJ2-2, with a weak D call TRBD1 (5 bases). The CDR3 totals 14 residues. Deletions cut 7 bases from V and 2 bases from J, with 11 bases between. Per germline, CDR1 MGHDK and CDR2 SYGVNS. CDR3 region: CASKGAGNTGELFF. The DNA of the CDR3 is TGTGCCAGCAAAGGGGCAGGAAACACCGGGGAGCTGTTTTTT. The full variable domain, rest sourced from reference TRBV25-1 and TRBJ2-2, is EADIYQTPRYLVIGTGKKITLECSQTMGHDKMYWYQQDPGMELHLIHYSYGVNSTEKGDLSSESTVSRIRTEHFPLTLESARPSHTSQYLCASKGAGNTGELFFGEGSRLTVL.

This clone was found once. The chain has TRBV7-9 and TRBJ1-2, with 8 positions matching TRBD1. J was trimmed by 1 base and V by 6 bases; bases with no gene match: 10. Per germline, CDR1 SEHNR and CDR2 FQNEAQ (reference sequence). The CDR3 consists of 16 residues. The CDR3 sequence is CASSLLTGGFNYGYTF. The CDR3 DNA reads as TGTGCCAGCAGTCTTCTAACAGGGGGTTTTAACTATGGCTACACCTTC. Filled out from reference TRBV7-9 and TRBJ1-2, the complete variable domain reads DTGVSQNPRHKITKRGQNVTFRCDPISEHNRLYWYRQTLGQGPEFLTYFQNEAQLEKSRLLSDRFSAERPKGSFSTLEIQRTEQGDSAMYLCASSLLTGGFNYGYTFGSGTRLTVV.

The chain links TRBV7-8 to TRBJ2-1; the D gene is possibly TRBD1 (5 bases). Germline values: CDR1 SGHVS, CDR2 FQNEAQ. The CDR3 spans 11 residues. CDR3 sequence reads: CVVVWGQEQFF. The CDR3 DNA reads TGTGTCGTTGTGTGGGGCCAGGAGCAGTTCTTC.

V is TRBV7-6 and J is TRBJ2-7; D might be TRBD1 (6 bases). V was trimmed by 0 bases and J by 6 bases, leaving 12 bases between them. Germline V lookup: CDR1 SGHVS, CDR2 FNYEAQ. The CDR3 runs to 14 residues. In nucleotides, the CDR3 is TGTGCCAGCAGCTTAGCGGGACAATCTATCGAGCAGTACTTC. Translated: CASSLAGQSIEQYF.

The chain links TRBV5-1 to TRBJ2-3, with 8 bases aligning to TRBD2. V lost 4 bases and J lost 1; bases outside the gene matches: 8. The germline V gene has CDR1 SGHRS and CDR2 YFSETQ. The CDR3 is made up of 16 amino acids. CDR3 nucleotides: TGCGCCAGCAGCCCCCCGAGCGGGGGTGGCACAGATACGCAGTATTTT. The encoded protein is CASSPPSGGGTDTQYF. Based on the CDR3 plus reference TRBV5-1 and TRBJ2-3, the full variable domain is KAGVTQTPRYLIKTRGQQVTLSCSPISGHRSVSWYQQTPGQGLQFLFEYFSETQRNKGNFPGRFSGRQFSNSRSEMNVSTLELGDSALYLCASSPPSGGGTDTQYFGPGTRLTVL.

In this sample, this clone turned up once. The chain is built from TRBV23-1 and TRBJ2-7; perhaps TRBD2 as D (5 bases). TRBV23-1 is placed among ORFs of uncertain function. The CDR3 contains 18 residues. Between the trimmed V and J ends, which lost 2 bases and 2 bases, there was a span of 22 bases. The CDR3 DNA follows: TGCGCCAGCAGTCAAACACTTTATGCAGTGGGAGTTGCCTACGAGCAGTACTTC. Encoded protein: CASSQTLYAVGVAYEQYF.

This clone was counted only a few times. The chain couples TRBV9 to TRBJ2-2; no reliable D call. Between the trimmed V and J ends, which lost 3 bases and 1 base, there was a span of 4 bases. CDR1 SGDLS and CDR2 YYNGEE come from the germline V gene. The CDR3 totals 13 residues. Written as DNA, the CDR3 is TGTGCCAGCAGCGCCGGGAACACCGGGGAGCTGTTTTTT. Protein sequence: CASSAGNTGELFF.

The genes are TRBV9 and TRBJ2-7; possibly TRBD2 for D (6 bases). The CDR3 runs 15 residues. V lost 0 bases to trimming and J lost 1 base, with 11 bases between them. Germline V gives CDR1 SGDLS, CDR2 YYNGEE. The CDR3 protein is CASSVAAGGSYEQYF. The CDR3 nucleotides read TGTGCCAGCAGCGTAGCGGCAGGAGGGTCCTACGAGCAGTACTTC.

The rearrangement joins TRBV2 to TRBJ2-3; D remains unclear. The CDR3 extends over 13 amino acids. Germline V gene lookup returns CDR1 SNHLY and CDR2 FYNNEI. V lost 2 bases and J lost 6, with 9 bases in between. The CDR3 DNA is TGTGCCAGCAGTGAACTAGAGGTGGATACGCAGTATTTT. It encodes CASSELEVDTQYF.

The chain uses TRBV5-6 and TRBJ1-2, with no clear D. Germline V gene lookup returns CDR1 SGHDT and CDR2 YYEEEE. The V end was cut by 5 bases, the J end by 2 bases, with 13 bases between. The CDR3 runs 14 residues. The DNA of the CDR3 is TGTGCCAGCAGGCCCACGGGAGTAAACTATGGCTACACCTTC. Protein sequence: CASRPTGVNYGYTF.

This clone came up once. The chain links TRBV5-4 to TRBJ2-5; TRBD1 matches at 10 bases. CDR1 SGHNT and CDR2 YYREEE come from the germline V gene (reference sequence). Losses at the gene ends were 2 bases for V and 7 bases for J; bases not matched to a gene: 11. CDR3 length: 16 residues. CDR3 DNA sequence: TGTGCCAGCAGCTTACTTCTGGGACAGGGGATAGGGACCCAGTACTTC. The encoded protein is CASSLLLGQGIGTQYF.

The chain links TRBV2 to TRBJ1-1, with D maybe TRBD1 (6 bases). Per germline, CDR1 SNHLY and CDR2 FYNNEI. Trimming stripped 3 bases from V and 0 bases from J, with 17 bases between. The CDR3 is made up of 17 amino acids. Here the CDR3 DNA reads TGTGCCAGCAGTGATCTTCCCTCGGGACACCTGAACACTGAAGCTTTCTTT. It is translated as CASSDLPSGHLNTEAFF.

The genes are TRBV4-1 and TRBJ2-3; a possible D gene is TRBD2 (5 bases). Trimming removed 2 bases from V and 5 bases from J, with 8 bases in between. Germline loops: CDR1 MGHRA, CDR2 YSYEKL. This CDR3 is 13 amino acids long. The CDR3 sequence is CASSQLLVDTQYF. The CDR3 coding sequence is TGCGCCAGCAGCCAACTACTAGTAGATACGCAGTATTTT.

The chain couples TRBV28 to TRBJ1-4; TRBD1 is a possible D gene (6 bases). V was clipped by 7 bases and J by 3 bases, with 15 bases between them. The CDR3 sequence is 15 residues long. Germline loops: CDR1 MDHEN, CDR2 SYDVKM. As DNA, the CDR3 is TGTGCCAGCACTCCCACGGGACAAGCTAATGAAAAACTGTTTTTT. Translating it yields CASTPTGQANEKLFF.

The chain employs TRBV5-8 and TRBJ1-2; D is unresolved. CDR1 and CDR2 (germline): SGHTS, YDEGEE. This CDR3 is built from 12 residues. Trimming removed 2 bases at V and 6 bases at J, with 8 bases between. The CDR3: CASSLIFNGYTF. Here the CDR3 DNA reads TGTGCCAGCAGCTTAATATTTAATGGCTACACCTTC.

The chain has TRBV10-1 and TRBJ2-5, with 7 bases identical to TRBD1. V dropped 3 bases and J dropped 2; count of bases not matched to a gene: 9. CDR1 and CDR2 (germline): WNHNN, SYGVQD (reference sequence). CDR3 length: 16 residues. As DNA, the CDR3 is TGCGCCAGCAGTGAAGAGACAGGGCGTTTTCAAGAGACCCAGTACTTC. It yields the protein CASSEETGRFQETQYF.

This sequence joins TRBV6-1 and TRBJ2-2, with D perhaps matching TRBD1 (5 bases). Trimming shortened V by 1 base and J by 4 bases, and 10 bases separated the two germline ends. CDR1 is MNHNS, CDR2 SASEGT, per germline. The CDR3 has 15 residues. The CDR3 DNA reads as TGTGCCAGCAGTGAAGGTTCAGGGCGCACCGGGGAGCTGTTTTTT. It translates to CASSEGSGRTGELFF.

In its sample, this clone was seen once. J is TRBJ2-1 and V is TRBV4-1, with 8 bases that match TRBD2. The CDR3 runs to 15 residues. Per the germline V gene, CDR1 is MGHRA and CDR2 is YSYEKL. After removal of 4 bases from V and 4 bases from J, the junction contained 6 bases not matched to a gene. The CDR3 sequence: CASSPSGGTYNEQFF. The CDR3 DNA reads TGCGCCAGCAGCCCCAGCGGGGGCACATACAATGAGCAGTTCTTC.

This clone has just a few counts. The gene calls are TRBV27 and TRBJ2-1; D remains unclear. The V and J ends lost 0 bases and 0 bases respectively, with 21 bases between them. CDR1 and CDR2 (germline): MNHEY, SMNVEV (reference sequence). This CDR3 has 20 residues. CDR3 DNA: TGTGCCAGCAGTTTATCGAGAGGTCTTCTACCTATCAGCTCCTACAATGAGCAGTTCTTC. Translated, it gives CASSLSRGLLPISSYNEQFF.

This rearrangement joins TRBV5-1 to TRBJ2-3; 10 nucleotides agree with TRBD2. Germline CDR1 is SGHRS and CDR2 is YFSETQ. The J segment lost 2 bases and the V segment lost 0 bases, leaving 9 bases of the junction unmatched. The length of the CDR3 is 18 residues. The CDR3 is CASSLEPVAGGTTDTQYF. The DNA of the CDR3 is TGCGCCAGCAGCTTGGAGCCTGTAGCGGGGGGTACCACAGATACGCAGTATTTT. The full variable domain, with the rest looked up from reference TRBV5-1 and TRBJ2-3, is KAGVTQTPRYLIKTRGQQVTLSCSPISGHRSVSWYQQTPGQGLQFLFEYFSETQRNKGNFPGRFSGRQFSNSRSEMNVSTLELGDSALYLCASSLEPVAGGTTDTQYFGPGTRLTVL.